This TCR beta chain was captured in a study of T cells in Graves' hyperthyroidism and ophthalmopathy. Notes on the study in general: Appearing also in blood were most of the thyroid clonotypes expanded above 0.001. The model forecast ophthalmopathy, anticipating it by a median roughly 6.3 months before onset.

The J segment lost 0 bases and the V segment lost 6 bases, leaving 5 bases of the junction unmatched. There are 14 residues in the CDR3. Germline values: CDR1 DFQATT, CDR2 SNEGSKA (reference sequence). Amplification of TCR beta CDR3 regions was performed using RNA transcripts as template. When the TCR CDR3 underwent first-round RT-PCR, the HTBI primer set was used. In TCRdb, the multiplex PCR reads were re-called with MiXCR into one record per CDR3 protein. The sample shows 480,000 or so distinct CDR3 sequences, about 46% of them seen only once. Points on this clonotype: What it recognizes is unknown.

Lactation, pregnancy, other autoimmune disease or uncontrolled infection excluded patients. The source material was peripheral blood or thyroid tissue (not recorded which). This TCR was sampled from an adult woman with Graves' disease, either hyperthyroidism or ophthalmopathy (not recorded which). The chain has TRBV20-1 and TRBJ2-5, with 9 bases that match TRBD1. The CDR3 loop is CSAPTGGYQETQYF. In nucleotides, the CDR3 is TGCAGTGCCCCGACAGGGGGATACCAAGAGACCCAGTACTTC.